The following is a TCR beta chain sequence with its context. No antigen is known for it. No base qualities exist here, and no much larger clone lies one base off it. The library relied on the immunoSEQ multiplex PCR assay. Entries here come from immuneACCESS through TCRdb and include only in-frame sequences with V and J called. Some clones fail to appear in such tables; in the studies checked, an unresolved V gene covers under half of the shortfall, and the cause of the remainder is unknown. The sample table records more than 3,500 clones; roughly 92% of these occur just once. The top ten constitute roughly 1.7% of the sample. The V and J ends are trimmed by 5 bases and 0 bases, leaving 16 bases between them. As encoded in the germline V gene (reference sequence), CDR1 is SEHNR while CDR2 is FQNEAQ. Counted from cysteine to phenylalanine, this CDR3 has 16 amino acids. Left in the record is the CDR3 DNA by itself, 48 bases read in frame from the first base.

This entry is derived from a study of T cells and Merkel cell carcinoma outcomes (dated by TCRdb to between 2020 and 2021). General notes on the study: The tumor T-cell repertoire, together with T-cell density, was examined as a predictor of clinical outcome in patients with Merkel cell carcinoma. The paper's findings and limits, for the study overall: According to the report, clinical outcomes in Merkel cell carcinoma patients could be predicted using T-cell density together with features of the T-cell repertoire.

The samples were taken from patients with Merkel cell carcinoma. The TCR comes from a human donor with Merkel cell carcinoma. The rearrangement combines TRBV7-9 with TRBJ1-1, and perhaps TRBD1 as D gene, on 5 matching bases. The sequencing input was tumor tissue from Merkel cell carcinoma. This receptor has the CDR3 CASSPREGPMNTEAFF. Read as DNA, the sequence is TGTGCCAGCAGCCCCCGGGAGGGACCCATGAACACTGAAGCTTTCTTT.